The 15 T cell receptor beta chains below were found in one sample sequenced in a study of blood T cells in healthy people across ages. The use of a sample-barcoded 5' primer and a J-beta primer mix characterized a second PCR of roughly 6 to 11 cycles. TCRdb passed the 5' RACE reads through MiXCR, listing each CDR3 protein once. The sample yields approximately 400,000 distinct CDR3 sequences, about half seen once. Sequenced material: blood. Receptor source: a man in his sixties in good health.

The chain couples TRBV4-2 to TRBJ2-2, with 15 positions matching TRBD2. Trimming cost V 0 bases and J 2 bases; bases outside gene matches: 7. Germline V gives CDR1 LGHNA, CDR2 YNFKEQ. The CDR3 spans 20 residues. The CDR3 sequence: CASSQDQGGLAGGNTGELFF. The CDR3 nucleotides are TGTGCCAGCAGCCAAGACCAGGGGGGACTAGCGGGGGGAAACACCGGGGAGCTGTTTTTT.

The chain employs TRBV7-9 and TRBJ1-2; D is perhaps TRBD1 (5 bases). The CDR3 has 12 residues. Germline values: CDR1 SEHNR, CDR2 FQNEAQ (reference sequence). Trimming pared 5 bases from V and 8 bases from J, leaving 12 bases between. In DNA form, the CDR3 reads TGTGCCAGCAGCCCCGGGACGAAAGGCTACACCTTC. Its protein product is CASSPGTKGYTF.

This chain joins TRBV6-5 and TRBJ2-1, with D unclear. The CDR3 covers 15 residues. Trimming pared 6 bases from V and 4 bases from J, leaving 16 bases between. Germline V CDR1 and CDR2: MNHEY, SVGAGI. Written as DNA, the CDR3 is TGTGCCAGCAGGCTCAGAGAACTTAGGTACAATGAGCAGTTCTTC. It encodes CASRLRELRYNEQFF.

The chain is built from TRBV28 and TRBJ2-3; possibly TRBD2 for D (6 bases). Trimming stripped 2 bases from V and 1 base from J, with 10 bases between. Per germline, CDR1 MDHEN and CDR2 SYDVKM. The CDR3 sequence is 15 residues long. The CDR3, as DNA: TGTGCCAGCAGTTTAGGGGCTAGCGGCACAGATACGCAGTATTTT. Translating gives CASSLGASGTDTQYF.

V and J are TRBV27 and TRBJ2-1, with a possible D match to TRBD1 (6 bases). CDR1 is MNHEY, CDR2 SMNVEV, per germline (reference sequence). The CDR3 covers 17 residues. V lost 4 bases, J lost 0 bases, and 16 bases lay in between. The CDR3 sequence: CASSWLVGADSYNEQFF. The DNA for the CDR3 is TGTGCCAGCAGTTGGTTGGTGGGGGCGGACTCCTACAATGAGCAGTTCTTC.

A few counts support this clonotype. The chain couples TRBV6-1 to TRBJ2-1; D is unresolved. The CDR3 has 11 amino acids. CDR1 is MNHNS, CDR2 SASEGT, per germline. V was pared by 4 bases and J by 8 bases, with 6 bases between. DNA for the CDR3: TGTGCCAGCAGTGTGGGATATGAGCAGTTCTTC. Translating it yields CASSVGYEQFF.

This clonotype was observed a few times. V is TRBV11-1 and J is TRBJ2-5; TRBD1 matches 11 bases. The CDR3 consists of 15 residues. Germline V gene lookup returns CDR1 SGHAT and CDR2 FQDESV (reference sequence). Unmatched junction bases numbered 7, after V lost 6 bases and J lost 4 bases. CDR3 DNA: TGTGCCAGCAGAGATGGACAGGGGGCAATAGAGACCCAGTACTTC. This codes for CASRDGQGAIETQYF.

The chain couples TRBV27 to TRBJ2-7; no firm D call. The germline V gene has CDR1 MNHEY and CDR2 SMNVEV (reference sequence). This CDR3 contains 14 residues. V lost 5 bases, J lost 2 bases, and 13 bases lay in between. In DNA, the CDR3 is TGTGCCAGCAGTCCCCAGGACCGAACCTACGAGCAGTACTTC. Amino acids: CASSPQDRTYEQYF.

The genes are TRBV20-1 and TRBJ2-5; TRBD1 might be the D (6 bases). The V and J ends lost 5 bases and 5 bases respectively, with 21 bases between them. Per the germline V gene, CDR1 is DFQATT and CDR2 is SNEGSKA (reference sequence). The CDR3 loop spans 15 amino acids. The CDR3 is CSAPRRVSQGETQYF. The CDR3 nucleotides are TGCAGTGCTCCACGCAGGGTTTCTCAGGGGGAGACCCAGTACTTC.

J is TRBJ2-7 and V is TRBV20-1, with 7 bases that match TRBD2. V dropped 7 bases and J dropped 7; count of bases not matched to a gene: 16. In germline, CDR1 is DFQATT, CDR2 SNEGSKA (reference sequence). The CDR3 is 14 residues long. Here the CDR3 reads CSVTLSGTAWEQYF. As DNA, the CDR3 is TGCAGTGTCACGTTAAGCGGGACCGCGTGGGAGCAGTACTTC.

This clonotype was counted many times. The chain links TRBV6-5 to TRBJ2-6; D remains ambiguous. The germline V gene has CDR1 MNHEY and CDR2 SVGAGI. Trimming left V 5 bases short and J 0 bases short, with 8 bases between. This CDR3 contains 15 residues. In nucleotides, the CDR3 is TGTGCCAGCAGTAACGGTCCCTCTGGGGCCAACGTCCTGACTTTC. Encoded protein: CASSNGPSGANVLTF.

There are a few counts of this clonotype. V and J are TRBV12-3 or TRBV12-4 and TRBJ2-7; D may be TRBD1 or TRBD2 (6 bases each). This CDR3 spans 13 amino acids. Trimming stripped 6 bases from V and 0 bases from J, with 9 bases between. This CDR3 is CASRGGYSYEQYF. Here the CDR3 DNA reads TGTGCCAGCAGAGGGGGGTACTCCTACGAGCAGTACTTC.

The gene calls are TRBV5-1 and TRBJ2-5, with D perhaps TRBD2 (5 bases). Deletions cut 6 bases from V and 4 bases from J, with 19 bases between. The CDR3 contains 15 residues. CDR1 SGHRS and CDR2 YFSETQ come from the germline V gene. CDR3 residues: CASTPGLDGIETQYF. The CDR3 DNA is TGCGCCAGCACCCCTGGGCTGGACGGGATAGAGACCCAGTACTTC.

This clonotype was seen only a few times. The chain carries TRBV29-1 and TRBJ2-3, with TRBD1 matching over 8 bases. This CDR3 is 15 amino acids long. V was clipped by 4 bases and J by 1 base; unmatched bases: 7. Germline-derived CDR1 and CDR2 are SQVTM and ANQGSEA. CDR3: CSVVVGTGGTDTQYF. The CDR3 region has the DNA TGCAGCGTTGTGGTAGGGACAGGCGGCACAGATACGCAGTATTTT.

V is TRBV20-1 and J is TRBJ1-5; tentative D call: TRBD1 (5 bases). Trimming stripped 2 bases from V and 0 bases from J, with 14 bases between. CDR3 length: 16 residues. CDR1 is DFQATT and CDR2 is SNEGSKA in the germline V gene (reference sequence). DNA of the CDR3: TGCAGTGCTAGAAAGGGAGGACACATTAGCAATCAGCCCCAGCATTTT. It codes for CSARKGGHISNQPQHF.